Included here is one TCR beta chain sequence, with context. V was clipped by 2 bases and J by 1 base, with 14 bases between them. From germline, CDR1 is KGHSH and CDR2 LQKENI. The CDR3 is 16 amino acids. The sample is drawn from a study of blood T cell repertoires in COVID-19. Study background: Researchers got acute and convalescent COVID-19 samples from the United States, Italy and Spain. PBMCs, B-cell-depleted T cells, or T cells provided the cDNA or gDNA that made up the material.

The assay was immunoSEQ multiplex PCR, and TCRdb's table has in-frame clones only and misses some. This sample has fewer than 150,000 clones, with about 85% found just once. What was sequenced was peripheral blood. This chain joins TRBV18 and TRBJ1-1; possible D gene TRBD1, 6 bases. The TCR originated in a human donor in a cohort sampled during active COVID-19. The DNA of the CDR3 is TGTGCCAGCTCACCAGGGGGGCGGGGGAGGAACACTGAAGCTTTCTTT. Translating gives CASSPGGRGRNTEAFF.